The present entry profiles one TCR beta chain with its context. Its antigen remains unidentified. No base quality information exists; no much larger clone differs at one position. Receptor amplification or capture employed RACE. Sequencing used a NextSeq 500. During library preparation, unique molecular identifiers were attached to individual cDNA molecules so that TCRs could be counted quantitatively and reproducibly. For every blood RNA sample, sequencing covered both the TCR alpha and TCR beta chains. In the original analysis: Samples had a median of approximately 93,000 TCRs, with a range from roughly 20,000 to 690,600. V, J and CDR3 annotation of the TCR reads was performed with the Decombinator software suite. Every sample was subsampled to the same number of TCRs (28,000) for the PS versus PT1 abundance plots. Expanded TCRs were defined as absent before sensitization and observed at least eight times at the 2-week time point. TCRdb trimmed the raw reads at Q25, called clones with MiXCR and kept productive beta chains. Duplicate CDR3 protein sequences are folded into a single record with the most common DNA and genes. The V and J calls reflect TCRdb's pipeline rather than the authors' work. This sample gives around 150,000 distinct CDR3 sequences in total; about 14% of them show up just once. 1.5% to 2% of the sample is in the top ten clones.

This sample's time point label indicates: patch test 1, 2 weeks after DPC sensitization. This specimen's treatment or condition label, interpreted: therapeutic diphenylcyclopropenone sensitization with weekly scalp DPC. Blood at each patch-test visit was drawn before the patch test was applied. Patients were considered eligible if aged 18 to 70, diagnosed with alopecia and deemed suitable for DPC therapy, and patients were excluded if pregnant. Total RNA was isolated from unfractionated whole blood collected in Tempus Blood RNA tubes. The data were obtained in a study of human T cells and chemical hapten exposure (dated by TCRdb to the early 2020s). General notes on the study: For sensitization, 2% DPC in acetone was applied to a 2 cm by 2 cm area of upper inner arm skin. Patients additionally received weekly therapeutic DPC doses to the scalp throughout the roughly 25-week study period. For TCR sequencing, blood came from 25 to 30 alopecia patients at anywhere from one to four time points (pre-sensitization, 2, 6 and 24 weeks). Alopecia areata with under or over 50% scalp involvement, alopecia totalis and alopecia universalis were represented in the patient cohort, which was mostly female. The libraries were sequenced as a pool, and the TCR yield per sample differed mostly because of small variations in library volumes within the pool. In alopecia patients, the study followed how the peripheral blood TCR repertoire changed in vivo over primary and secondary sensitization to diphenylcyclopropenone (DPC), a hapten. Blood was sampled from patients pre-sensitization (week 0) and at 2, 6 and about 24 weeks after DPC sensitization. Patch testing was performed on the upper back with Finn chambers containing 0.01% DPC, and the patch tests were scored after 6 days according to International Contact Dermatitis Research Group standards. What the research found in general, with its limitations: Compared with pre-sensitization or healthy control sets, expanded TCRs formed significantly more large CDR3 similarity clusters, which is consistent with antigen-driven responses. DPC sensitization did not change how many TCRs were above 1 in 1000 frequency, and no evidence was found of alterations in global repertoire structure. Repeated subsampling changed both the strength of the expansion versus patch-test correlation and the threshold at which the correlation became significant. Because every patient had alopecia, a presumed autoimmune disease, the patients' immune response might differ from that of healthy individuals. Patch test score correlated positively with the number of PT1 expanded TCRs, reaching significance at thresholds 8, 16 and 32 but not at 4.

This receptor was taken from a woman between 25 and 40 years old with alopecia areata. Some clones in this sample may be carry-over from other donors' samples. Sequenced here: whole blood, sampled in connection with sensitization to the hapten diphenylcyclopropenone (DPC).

The encoded CDR3 is CASNWSGGNSPLHF. The DNA is TGTGCCAGCAACTGGTCAGGGGGGAATTCACCCCTCCACTTT. Here the chain combines TRBV28 and TRBJ1-6; 7 central bases correspond to TRBD1. Relative to germline, V is missing 7 bases and J is missing 7 bases, with 7 bases of the junction outside any gene match. Counted from cysteine to phenylalanine, this CDR3 has 14 amino acids. Only the CDR3 DNA is retained, 42 bases long and in frame from the first base. Based on the germline V gene, the CDR1 and CDR2 sequences are MDHEN and SYDVKM. The CDR3 plus the reference TRBV28 and TRBJ1-6 genes for the other parts give the full variable domain: DVKVTQSSRYLVKRTGEKVFLECVQDMDHENMFWYRQDPGLGLRLIYFSYDVKMKEKGDIPEGYSVSREKKERFSLILESASTNQTSMYLCASNWSGGNSPLHFGNGTRLTVT.